This T cell receptor (beta chain) originates from a study of CD4 and CD8 cells across lung adenocarcinoma regions. TCRdb processed the PCR reads anew with MiXCR; each CDR3 protein has one entry. The sample carries roughly 10,000 distinct CDR3 sequences, 53% recorded once. Samples came from patients with localized non-small cell lung adenocarcinoma. The length of the CDR3 is 13 residues. The germline V gene encodes CDR1 MNHNS and CDR2 SASEGT. As for this clonotype: An end of the junction does not agree with germline; a read error may underlie this.

The sample was CD4+ T cells from the center of a lung tumor. The V call is TRBV6-1, the J call TRBJ2-3; D perhaps matches TRBD1 (7 bases). The sequence derives from a male donor with lung adenocarcinoma. The CD4 and CD8 labels of this study may be unreliable. Here the CDR3 DNA reads TGTGCGAGCAGGGGGGCGGACCAAGAGACCCAGTATTTT. Translation: CASRGADQETQYF.